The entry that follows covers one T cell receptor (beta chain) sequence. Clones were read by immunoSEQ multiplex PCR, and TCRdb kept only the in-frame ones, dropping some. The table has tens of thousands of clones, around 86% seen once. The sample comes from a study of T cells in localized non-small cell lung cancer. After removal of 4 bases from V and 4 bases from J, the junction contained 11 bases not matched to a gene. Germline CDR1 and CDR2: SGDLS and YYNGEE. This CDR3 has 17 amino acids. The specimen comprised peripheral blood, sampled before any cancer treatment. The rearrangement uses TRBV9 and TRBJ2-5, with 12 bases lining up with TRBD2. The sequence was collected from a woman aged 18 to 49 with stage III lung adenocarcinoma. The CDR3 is CASSSTSLAGGGETQYF. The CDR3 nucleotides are TGTGCCAGCAGCTCAACATCCCTAGCGGGGGGGGGAGAGACCCAGTACTTC.